This T cell receptor beta chain was documented in a study of OX40 agonist ivuxolimab in advanced cancers. This clone came up once. Its antigen is as yet unknown. TCRdb's table, derived via immunoSEQ multiplex PCR, lists solely in-frame clones and lacks some. The table records about 88,000 clones, more than 70% of them present only once. Germline V gives CDR1 LNHDA, CDR2 SQIVND (reference sequence). The V end lost 8 bases, the J end lost 0 bases, and 8 bases lay between the germline ends. This CDR3 spans 13 amino acids. Notes on the study in general: Within 6 weeks, CD4+ and CD8+ blood T cells expanded clonally at 0.1 to 3.0 mg/kg. On average, CD8+ T cells had more expanded clones than CD4+.

The rearrangement uses TRBV19 and TRBJ2-1, with a weak D call TRBD2 (5 bases). The receptor was derived from an adult with an advanced solid tumor such as melanoma, head and neck, liver or kidney cancer. This specimen was CD4+ or CD8+ T cells sorted from blood, taken in a trial of the OX40 agonist ivuxolimab. The CDR3 coding sequence is TGTGCCAGTGGGAGAAGCTCCTACAATGAGCAGTTCTTC. It specifies CASGRSSYNEQFF.